This TCR beta chain was observed in a study of neurological immune-mediated disorders. The authors produced cDNA by 5'RACE using 10-nucleotide random UMIs. TCRdb itself ran the 5' RACE reads through MiXCR, one entry per CDR3 protein. This table has tens of thousands of distinct CDR3 sequences, 13% appearing once. Time point in this sample: longitudinal time-point 2. Unsorted libraries were derived from 2 million PBMCs stored at -80 C. CDR1 is KGHDR, CDR2 SFDVKD, per germline. V was pared by 4 bases and J by 5 bases, with 6 bases between. The CDR3 covers 12 residues. The sequenced sample was PBMCs. This clonotype was sampled from a female donor with HTLV-1-associated myelopathy (HAM/TSP). The chain has TRBV24-1 and TRBJ2-3; D is ambiguous. The CDR3 region is CATSEGVDTQYF. The DNA of the CDR3 is TGTGCCACCAGTGAAGGTGTAGATACGCAGTATTTT.